These T cell receptor beta chains were read from a single sample in a study of T-cell reconstitution after alpha-beta-depleted transplantation in children. TCRdb re-derived calls from the PCR reads in MiXCR, one entry per CDR3 protein. The sample lists 670,000 or so distinct CDR3 sequences, over 10% occurring once. The sample here was PBMCs, taken before TCRalphabeta/CD19-depleted stem cell transplant. These receptors came from a girl aged 2-15 years with congenital amegakaryocytic thrombocytopenia, due to receive a stem cell transplant. The CDR3 runs from the conserved cysteine through the conserved F or W. A D gene is named only where the DNA matches it firmly. Clone size is given for some rows only: seen once, a few or many times, or a class if the clone is expanded.

CDR3nt: TGCAGTGCTAGAGGGACTCCACTAGAGGCAGGTTGGGACTGGAGCAAAAGGACGCAGTATTTT; CDR3aa: CSARGTPLEAGWDWSKRTQYF; d_gene: -; v_gene: TRBV20-1; j_gene: TRBJ2-3; abundance: few
CDR3nt: TGCGCCAGCAGCGCCGGACACACGAACACCGGGGAGCTGTTTTTT; CDR3aa: CASSAGHTNTGELFF; d_gene: -; v_gene: TRBV5-1; j_gene: TRBJ2-2; abundance: many
CDR3nt: TGTGCCAGTAGTTCCCCGGGACAGATCCTTAGCAATCAGCCCCAGCATTTT; CDR3aa: CASSSPGQILSNQPQHF; d_gene: TRBD1; v_gene: TRBV19; j_gene: TRBJ1-5; abundance: -
CDR3nt: TGTGCCAGCAGCGTGGGGGCGGGAAGCACAGATACGCAGTATTTT; CDR3aa: CASSVGAGSTDTQYF; d_gene: -; v_gene: TRBV12-3/TRBV12-4; j_gene: TRBJ2-3; abundance: -
CDR3nt: TGCAGCGTTGAGGCTAGCGGGAGGGAAACCTACGAGCAGTACTTC; CDR3aa: CSVEASGRETYEQYF; d_gene: TRBD2; v_gene: TRBV29-1; j_gene: TRBJ2-7; abundance: many
CDR3nt: TGCGCCAGCAGCCTCGAGGATATGGCTAGCGGGAGTAATGAGCAGTTCTTC; CDR3aa: CASSLEDMASGSNEQFF; d_gene: TRBD2; v_gene: TRBV5-1; j_gene: TRBJ2-1; abundance: many
CDR3nt: TGCAGTGCTAGAGTGGCTAGCGGAACAGATACGCAGTATTTT; CDR3aa: CSARVASGTDTQYF; d_gene: TRBD2; v_gene: TRBV20-1; j_gene: TRBJ2-3; abundance: -
CDR3nt: TGTGCCAGCAGCCCACTAGGGGAGATGGCTTTCTTT; CDR3aa: CASSPLGEMAFF; d_gene: -; v_gene: TRBV7-9; j_gene: TRBJ1-1; abundance: many
CDR3nt: TGCGCCAGCAGCTTAGACAGGGGTTGGGCTGAAGCTTTCTTT; CDR3aa: CASSLDRGWAEAFF; d_gene: TRBD1; v_gene: TRBV5-1; j_gene: TRBJ1-1; abundance: few
CDR3nt: TGCAGTGCCTTAGGGGACGGGTACGTTGAGTTGAGGCAAGAGACCCAGTACTTC; CDR3aa: CSALGDGYVELRQETQYF; d_gene: -; v_gene: TRBV20-1; j_gene: TRBJ2-5; abundance: many
CDR3nt: TGCGCCAGCAGCGCGGACGGGTACAATGAGCAGTTCTTC; CDR3aa: CASSADGYNEQFF; d_gene: -; v_gene: TRBV5-1; j_gene: TRBJ2-1; abundance: many
CDR3nt: TGCGCCAGCAGCCAAGGGACTAGCGGGTCATTCTACAATGAGCAGTTCTTC; CDR3aa: CASSQGTSGSFYNEQFF; d_gene: TRBD2; v_gene: TRBV4-1; j_gene: TRBJ2-1; abundance: many
CDR3nt: TGTGCCAGCAGCTTTAGACGGGAAAGTTTCTTT; CDR3aa: CASSFRRESFF; d_gene: -; v_gene: TRBV7-2; j_gene: TRBJ1-1; abundance: once
CDR3nt: TGTGCCAGCAGTTTTGGACGGAGTTCAGATACGCAGTATTTT; CDR3aa: CASSFGRSSDTQYF; d_gene: -; v_gene: TRBV12-3/TRBV12-4; j_gene: TRBJ2-3; abundance: many
CDR3nt: TGTGCCAGCAGCTTTCGATCTAGCACAGATACGCAGTATTTT; CDR3aa: CASSFRSSTDTQYF; d_gene: -; v_gene: TRBV7-2; j_gene: TRBJ2-3; abundance: -
CDR3nt: TGTGCCAGCAGCGTAGCTTTCCAGGATTTTGGCGATGAGCAGTTCTTC; CDR3aa: CASSVAFQDFGDEQFF; d_gene: -; v_gene: TRBV9; j_gene: TRBJ2-1; abundance: few
CDR3nt: TGCGCCAGCAGCTTGGGTGGACTAGCGGGAGTTGAGCAGTTCTTC; CDR3aa: CASSLGGLAGVEQFF; d_gene: TRBD2; v_gene: TRBV5-1; j_gene: TRBJ2-1; abundance: many
CDR3nt: TGCAGTGCTAGAATTTACCGGCTAGCGGGAGGGCCTAGTACGCAGTATTTT; CDR3aa: CSARIYRLAGGPSTQYF; d_gene: TRBD2; v_gene: TRBV20-1; j_gene: TRBJ2-3; abundance: -
CDR3nt: TGTGCCAGCAGTTACTCGAGGTCGTCGCAGACAGGCCTCTTC; CDR3aa: CASSYSRSSQTGLF; d_gene: -; v_gene: TRBV6-5; j_gene: TRBJ2-7; abundance: few
CDR3nt: TGTGCCAGCAGTTACCGAGCCTTCCTAGCGGGAGGTCGTAATGAGCAGTTCTTC; CDR3aa: CASSYRAFLAGGRNEQFF; d_gene: TRBD2; v_gene: TRBV6-5; j_gene: TRBJ2-1; abundance: -
CDR3nt: TGCGCCAGCACCAATTTGGGGGGCACTGAAGCTTTCTTT; CDR3aa: CASTNLGGTEAFF; d_gene: -; v_gene: TRBV5-1; j_gene: TRBJ1-1; abundance: many
CDR3nt: TGTGCCAGCAGATCCACAGGGGGAGCTTTCTTT; CDR3aa: CASRSTGGAFF; d_gene: TRBD1; v_gene: TRBV12-3/TRBV12-4; j_gene: TRBJ1-1; abundance: many
CDR3nt: TGTGCCAGCACGGCGGGTATTATCTACAATGAGCAGTTCTTC; CDR3aa: CASTAGIIYNEQFF; d_gene: -; v_gene: TRBV12-3/TRBV12-4; j_gene: TRBJ2-1; abundance: -